The sequence of this T cell receptor (beta chain) was determined in a study of shared clonotypes between healthy human individuals (dated by TCRdb to 2020 to 2021). Broadly, across the study: The cohort included three men and a couple of women between 18 and 49 years of age. For each donor, CD4 naive and CD4 memory were each run on three plates, CD8 naive on two plates, and CD8 memory on one plate. Per donor, leukapheresis produced somewhere between about 0.94 and 9 billion PBMCs. To estimate repertoire size and how much clonotypes are shared between individuals, the study performed deep sequencing of blood TCR repertoires from about five healthy adults. Different laboratories and diverse techniques were used to prepare libraries and sequence TCR repertoires, to increase sequencing depth and limit assay-specific biases.

Using the deep immunoSEQ assay, TCR CDR3 regions were amplified from genomic DNA by multiplex PCR. Extracted genomic DNA from each cell subset was distributed evenly across all wells of several immunoSEQ 96-well plates, and each plate was treated as a replicate. For sorted subsets, about 210 ng of genomic DNA, equivalent to some 33,000 T cell genomes, went into each replicate PCR. The purified libraries were quantified using a Qubit 3.0 fluorometer, sized with a Bioanalyzer 2100, and then quantified again using the KAPA Library Quantification kit. Each immunoSEQ 96-well plate was sequenced on its own single-read 150-cycle Illumina NextSeq 550 flow cell. The published analysis was carried out like this. The immunoSEQ output contained only junctional sequences without quality scores, so filtering could not match that applied to full-length reads. Sequences were annotated with PyIR, a Python wrapper for IgBLAST v1.9, using IMGT germline references to assign V/J genes and CDR3. Reads were filtered out if the reads had weak V/J assignments (E-value above 1e-6), no CDR3, stop codons, out-of-frame junctions, or ambiguous translated residues. V3J clonotypes were defined as sequences sharing the same inferred V gene, J gene, and CDR3 amino acid sequence. To compute the percentage overlap between repertoires, the number of shared unique clonotypes was divided by the size of the smaller repertoire. Richness of each repertoire was evaluated using RTK rarefaction, the Chao1 estimator, and Recon v2.1 estimates of unobserved clonotypes. OLGA was used to compute generation probabilities for all TCRbeta clonotypes that the gDNA method yielded from four donors. As stored in TCRdb, this immuneACCESS dataset retains in-frame rearrangements with V and J assigned. A fraction of the clones does not appear; measured against another copy, unresolved V genes explain less than half of the discrepancy, and the remainder lacks a known reason. V and J calls and clone size are those listed in that table; D and trimming were worked out from the DNA. The sample contains around 700,000 clones, approximately 79% of them found a single time. The ten biggest clones cover approximately 1.6% of the sample.

Donors were healthy HIV-negative adults with no recently reported acute infections or vaccinations. Every donor was a Caucasian adult living in Nashville, Tennessee, USA. CD4+ T cells were enriched through magnetic negative selection, after which naive cells were positively selected on CD45RA and the remaining negative fraction served as the memory subset. Blood was obtained by leukapheresis, after which PBMCs were separated by Ficoll-Histopaque density gradient centrifugation and cryopreserved in liquid nitrogen vapor phase. Analytical flow cytometry was used to check the purity and quantity of each magnetically sorted T cell population. Genomic DNA was isolated from each sorted fraction and quantified by UV absorbance on a Nanodrop 2000c. The germline V gene specifies KGHSH as CDR1 and LQKENI as CDR2. From the cysteine through the phenylalanine, the CDR3 covers 15 amino acids. The CDR3 DNA has 45 bases and is translated from base 1. V lost 5 bases and J lost 0 bases; the stretch between them is 8 bases long.

The paper's findings and limits, for the study overall: Sampling was restricted to blood, and TCR repertoires in tissues likely differ from the TCR repertoires found in blood. Based on pairwise subsampling, the degree of clonotype sharing among donors was expected to be affected by sequencing depth. Sharing across a handful of donors was observed for around 5% of naive CD4, over 3% of naive CD8, 2.3% of memory CD4, and about 0.38% of memory CD8 clonotypes. Rarefaction of sorted-subset datasets indicated incomplete sequencing despite the large sequencing depth. The small number of donors limited the genetic and exposure-history diversity represented. Naive subsets generally had larger estimated clonotype richness than memory subsets. Compared with non-shared clonotypes, the clonotypes found in all four sorted-subset donors had higher generation probabilities.

Only one count was recorded for this clone. Its antigen is unknown. No base-level quality is on record; no much larger clone is a single base apart. The V gene is TRBV18 and the J gene is TRBJ2-6; 6 matching bases give a weak D call of TRBD2. Sequences were obtained from memory CD4+ T cells sorted from blood. This specimen's cell subset or site label, interpreted: CD45RA-negative fraction. The receptor was isolated from a woman in her 30s in good health. The DNA sequence is as follows: TGTGCCAGCTCAGGGGAGGTCTCTGGGGCCAACGTCCTGACTTTC. It encodes CASSGEVSGANVLTF. The variable domain in full, with residues beyond the CDR3 obtained from the reference TRBV18 and TRBJ2-6 genes, is NAGVMQNPRHLVRRRGQEARLRCSPMKGHSHVYWYRQLPEEGLKFMVYLQKENIIDESGMPKERFSAEFPKEGPSILRIQQVVRGDSAAYFCASSGEVSGANVLTFGAGSRLTVL.